This T cell receptor beta chain emerged from a study of HIV-infected patients and healthy controls. MiXCR, run by TCRdb on the 5' RACE reads, gives a single entry per CDR3 protein. The sample lists roughly 20,000 distinct CDR3 sequences; about 19% were seen once. The V end lost 5 bases, the J end lost 12 bases, and 16 bases lay between the germline ends. Germline assignment: CDR1 MNHNS and CDR2 SASEGT. The CDR3 sequence is 12 residues long. This clonotype has at least ten counts. The sequenced material came from CD8+ T cells from blood. The receptor comes from a human donor in good health. The chain joins TRBV6-1 to TRBJ1-1, with D perhaps TRBD1 (6 bases). The CDR3 here is CASSTPPGQTFF. The CDR3 DNA is TGTGCCAGCAGTACACCCCCGGGACAAACTTTCTTT.